This T cell receptor beta chain was sequenced during a study of shared clonotypes between healthy human individuals. The study, taken as a whole, reports: Only a few donors were included, so the genetic and exposure-history diversity represented was limited.

Comment on this clone: Its antigen is undetermined.

Original handling: Junction-only sequences produced by ImmunoSEQ had no quality scores, so filtering differed. The assay was immunoSEQ multiplex PCR, and TCRdb's table has in-frame clones only and misses some. V, J and clone size are those of that table, while D and trimming were read from the DNA. Of about 1,500,000 clones in the sample, approximately 97% are singletons; the top ten hold over 1%. The germline V gene encodes CDR1 SGHRS and CDR2 YFSETQ. This CDR3 is 13 amino acids long. The ends were cut back, 0 bases at V and 4 bases at J, with 7 bases in the middle. Splitting the CD4+ cells yielded a CD45RA+ naive subset and a CD45RA-negative memory subset.

Sequenced: naive CD4+ T cells sorted from blood. Subset given: CD45RA+ positively selected. V is TRBV5-1 and J is TRBJ1-2; D gene uncertain. The receptor was derived from a man aged 30 to 39 in good health. CDR3 in amino acids: CASSLDPGYGYTF. The CDR3 DNA follows: TGCGCCAGCAGCTTGGATCCAGGCTATGGCTACACCTTC.